This is a list of T cell receptor beta chains from one sample in a study of human T cells and chemical hapten exposure. TCRdb reprocessed the RACE reads with MiXCR, giving one entry per CDR3 protein. This sample has 70,000 to 95,000 distinct CDR3 sequences, with about 6.3% found just once. The starting material was whole blood, obtained in connection with sensitization to the hapten diphenylcyclopropenone (DPC). The receptors derive from a woman aged 30 to 39 with alopecia areata. Some clones in this sample may be carry-over from other donors' samples. CDR3s include the opening cysteine and the closing phenylalanine or tryptophan. Each record gives: CDR3 protein, CDR3 DNA, clone size, V gene, D gene, J gene. D genes are given only for firm matches. Some rows have no size entry. The others give once, few or many, or a class for an expanded clone.

CDR3: CASSLVEAQPQHF
DNA: TGTGCCAGCAGCTTAGTCGAAGCTCAGCCCCAGCATTTT
size: .
V: TRBV7-9
D: .
J: TRBJ1-5

CDR3: CASSLRTEETQYF
DNA: TGCGCCAGCAGCCTCCGGACGGAAGAGACCCAGTACTTC
size: many
V: TRBV4-1
D: .
J: TRBJ2-5

CDR3: CASSSKGSQNEKLFF
DNA: TGTGCCAGCTCATCCAAGGGGAGCCAGAATGAAAAACTGTTTTTT
size: few
V: TRBV18
D: .
J: TRBJ1-4

CDR3: CASSRGQGTRDSPLHF
DNA: TGTGCCAGCAGTCGGGGACAGGGAACTAGAGATTCACCCCTCCACTTT
size: many
V: TRBV7-9
D: TRBD1
J: TRBJ1-6

CDR3: CATSRDGMTKNIQYF
DNA: TGTGCCACCAGCAGAGACGGTATGACCAAAAACATTCAGTACTTC
size: many
V: TRBV15
D: .
J: TRBJ2-4

CDR3: CASSLGALAGAYSTDTQYF
DNA: TGTGCCAGCAGCTTAGGGGCTCTAGCGGGGGCCTACAGCACAGATACGCAGTATTTT
size: many
V: TRBV7-9
D: TRBD2
J: TRBJ2-3

CDR3: CASSQVPGGLRKNIQYF
DNA: TGTGCCAGCAGCCAAGTTCCAGGGGGATTGAGGAAAAACATTCAGTACTTC
size: .
V: TRBV3-1
D: TRBD1
J: TRBJ2-4

CDR3: CASSSGQGDQETQYF
DNA: TGTGCCAGCAGCTCGGGACAGGGGGACCAAGAGACCCAGTACTTC
size: few
V: TRBV7-9
D: TRBD1
J: TRBJ2-5

CDR3: CASSLLGDTKAFF
DNA: TGTGCCAGCAGCCTCCTGGGGGATACTAAAGCTTTCTTT
size: .
V: TRBV9
D: .
J: TRBJ1-1

CDR3: CASSQDRLASTGELFF
DNA: TGTGCCAGCAGTCAAGACCGACTAGCGAGCACCGGGGAGCTGTTTTTT
size: many
V: TRBV27
D: TRBD2
J: TRBJ2-2

CDR3: CASSFTETTPTGELFF
DNA: TGTGCCAGCAGTTTCACCGAGACAACTCCCACCGGGGAGCTGTTTTTT
size: many
V: TRBV6-5
D: .
J: TRBJ2-2

CDR3: CASSLMTRPSVQYF
DNA: TGTGCCAGCAGCCTAATGACCCGACCGTCCGTTCAGTACTTC
size: many
V: TRBV7-2
D: .
J: TRBJ2-4

CDR3: CASSLRGAGANVLTF
DNA: TGTGCCAGCAGCTTGAGGGGGGCTGGGGCCAACGTCCTGACTTTC
size: .
V: TRBV5-4
D: .
J: TRBJ2-6

CDR3: CASSTTGLSSGANVLTF
DNA: TGTGCCAGCAGCACGACAGGACTTAGCTCTGGGGCCAACGTCCTGACTTTC
size: .
V: TRBV7-9
D: .
J: TRBJ2-6

CDR3: CASSQETGGGAYEQYF
DNA: TGTGCCAGCAGCCAAGAGACGGGCGGGGGGGCCTACGAGCAGTACTTC
size: few
V: TRBV4-2
D: TRBD2
J: TRBJ2-7

CDR3: CASSSTVQAEKLFF
DNA: TGCGCCAGCAGCTCGACCGTACAGGCTGAAAAACTGTTTTTT
size: .
V: TRBV5-1
D: .
J: TRBJ1-4

CDR3: CASSLSAPSIGYTF
DNA: TGCGCCAGCAGCTTGTCGGCACCCTCAATTGGCTACACCTTC
size: .
V: TRBV5-1
D: .
J: TRBJ1-2

CDR3: CASSYSAGGYNEQFF
DNA: TGTGCCAGCAGTTACTCTGCGGGGGGGTACAATGAGCAGTTCTTC
size: many
V: TRBV6-5
D: TRBD2
J: TRBJ2-1

CDR3: CASGQGGMNTEAFF
DNA: TGCGCCAGCGGTCAGGGGGGCATGAACACTGAAGCTTTCTTT
size: many
V: TRBV5-1
D: TRBD1
J: TRBJ1-1

CDR3: CASSNMGTDTQYF
DNA: TGTGCCAGCAGCAACATGGGCACAGATACGCAGTATTTT
size: .
V: TRBV3-1
D: .
J: TRBJ2-3

CDR3: CSAREGEYDLKKLFF
DNA: TGCAGTGCTAGAGAAGGGGAATACGACTTGAAAAAACTGTTTTTT
size: many
V: TRBV20-1
D: .
J: TRBJ1-4

CDR3: CASSLGQIYNEKLFF
DNA: TGTGCCAGCAGCTTAGGGCAGATCTATAATGAAAAACTGTTTTTT
size: many
V: TRBV7-2
D: .
J: TRBJ1-4

CDR3: CASSLTGHSTAYEQYF
DNA: TGCGCCAGCAGCTTGACGGGACATTCGACGGCCTACGAGCAGTACTTC
size: few
V: TRBV5-1
D: .
J: TRBJ2-7

CDR3: CASNTQGPNYGYTF
DNA: TGTGCCAGCAATACGCAGGGGCCGAACTATGGCTACACCTTC
size: few
V: TRBV2
D: .
J: TRBJ1-2

CDR3: CASSLRANRERGSYEQYF
DNA: TGTGCCAGCAGTTTACGGGCAAACAGGGAAAGGGGCTCCTACGAGCAGTACTTC
size: many
V: TRBV6-5
D: .
J: TRBJ2-7

CDR3: CASSSPRVGEQYF
DNA: TGCGCCAGCAGTTCCCCCAGGGTCGGCGAGCAGTACTTC
size: many
V: TRBV5-1
D: .
J: TRBJ2-7

CDR3: CSATPRAGEAFF
DNA: TGCAGTGCGACCCCCAGGGCTGGTGAAGCTTTCTTT
size: many
V: TRBV20-1
D: .
J: TRBJ1-1

CDR3: CSGSPGVYTEAFF
DNA: TGCAGCGGGAGCCCAGGTGTATACACTGAAGCTTTCTTT
size: many
V: TRBV29-1
D: .
J: TRBJ1-1

CDR3: CASSPRRSGGTEQFF
DNA: TGTGCCAGCAGCCCACGGCGTAGCGGGGGGACTGAGCAGTTCTTC
size: few
V: TRBV7-2
D: TRBD2
J: TRBJ2-1